The next 25 T cell receptor beta chains were all read from a single sample in a study of blood T cell repertoires in COVID-19. Profiling relied on immunoSEQ multiplex PCR, and the TCRdb table lists in-frame clones only, not all of them. The data show tens of thousands of clones, 88% seen once. The sequenced material came from peripheral blood. The receptors shown here come from a human donor in a cohort sampled during active COVID-19.

The chain combines TRBV28 with TRBJ1-2; D may be TRBD1 (5 bases). Trimming left V 2 bases short and J 8 bases short, with 15 bases between. The CDR3 runs to 14 residues. Germline CDR1 is MDHEN and CDR2 is SYDVKM. The CDR3 reads CASSLKGAGAGYTF. CDR3 DNA sequence: TGTGCCAGCAGTTTAAAAGGAGCTGGGGCAGGCTACACCTTC.

The rearrangement joins TRBV27 to TRBJ2-7, with 9 positions matching TRBD1. There are 14 residues in the CDR3. Germline V lookup: CDR1 MNHEY, CDR2 SMNVEV (reference sequence). V was clipped by 6 bases and J by 5 bases; unmatched bases: 8. The CDR3 loop reads CASRNSGQGHEQYF. The CDR3 region has the DNA TGTGCCAGCAGGAATTCGGGACAGGGTCACGAGCAGTACTTC.

This clone came up once. The V and J genes are TRBV29-1 and TRBJ2-1; 7 bases match TRBD2. Germline V gene lookup returns CDR1 SQVTM and CDR2 ANQGSEA. Trimming at V came to 2 bases and at J to 0 bases, leaving 7 bases not matched to a gene. CDR3 size: 16 residues. In nucleotides, the CDR3 is TGCAGCGTTGAACTAGCGGACCGAAGCTCCTACAATGAGCAGTTCTTC. This codes for CSVELADRSSYNEQFF.

This clone showed up just once. The gene calls are TRBV5-1 and TRBJ2-7; D perhaps matches TRBD1 (5 bases). The CDR3 is 14 residues long. Per the germline V gene, CDR1 is SGHRS and CDR2 is YFSETQ. The V end was cut by 2 bases, the J end by 0 bases, with 9 bases between. The CDR3 DNA reads TGCGCCAGCAGCTTCACAGGCAGCTCCTACGAGCAGTACTTC. Protein sequence: CASSFTGSSYEQYF. The variable domain in full, with the rest retrieved from reference TRBV5-1 and TRBJ2-7, is KAGVTQTPRYLIKTRGQQVTLSCSPISGHRSVSWYQQTPGQGLQFLFEYFSETQRNKGNFPGRFSGRQFSNSRSEMNVSTLELGDSALYLCASSFTGSSYEQYFGPGTRLTVT.

This chain uses TRBV14 with TRBJ1-5, with D possibly being TRBD1 (5 bases). Trimming took off 1 base at V and 7 bases at J, with 8 bases between the two ends. The length of the CDR3 is 13 residues. Germline V gene lookup returns CDR1 SGHDN and CDR2 FVKESK. The CDR3 spells CASSQGQTQPQHF. For the CDR3, the DNA is TGTGCCAGCAGCCAAGGACAGACACAGCCCCAGCATTTT. The variable domain in full, completed from reference TRBV14 and TRBJ1-5, reads EAGVTQFPSHSVIEKGQTVTLRCDPISGHDNLYWYRRVMGKEIKFLLHFVKESKQDESGMPNNRFLAERTGGTYSTLKVQPAELEDSGVYFCASSQGQTQPQHFGDGTRLSIL.

This clone was detected only a few times. The rearrangement uses TRBV27 and TRBJ1-1; no clear D gene. Trimming removed 1 base at V and 5 bases at J, with 8 bases between. The germline V gene has CDR1 MNHEY and CDR2 SMNVEV (reference sequence). This CDR3 comprises 13 residues. The CDR3 loop reads CASSLYTRTEAFF. DNA for the CDR3: TGTGCCAGCAGTTTATATACGAGGACTGAAGCTTTCTTT.

This clone was recorded once. This chain joins TRBV9 and TRBJ2-1; 7 nucleotides align to TRBD1. The CDR3 totals 17 residues. Germline CDR1 is SGDLS and CDR2 is YYNGEE. Trimming took 0 bases from V and 0 from J; bases not matched to a gene: 6. CDR3 DNA sequence: TGTGCCAGCAGCGTAGGTCCGGGACAGAGCTCCTACAATGAGCAGTTCTTC. This gives the protein CASSVGPGQSSYNEQFF.

This chain connects TRBV5-6 to TRBJ1-4, with 12 nucleotides matching TRBD1. Germline CDR1 reads SGHDT; CDR2 reads YYEEEE. The CDR3 length is 16 residues. V gave up 4 bases and J gave up 5 bases; unmatched junction bases: 6. The DNA for the CDR3 is TGTGCCAGCAGCCGGGGACAGGGGGCGAAAAATGAAAAACTGTTTTTT. This codes for CASSRGQGAKNEKLFF.

CDR3 sequence (DNA): TGTGCCAGCAGTGCAGGGGAAAACACAGATACGCAGTATTTT. Translated, it gives CASSAGENTDTQYF. This chain connects TRBV2 to TRBJ2-3, with a possible D match to TRBD1 (6 bases). The CDR3 consists of 14 residues. Germline lookup yields CDR1 SNHLY and CDR2 FYNNEI. Trimming removed 4 bases from V and 2 bases from J, with 10 bases in between.

This chain joins TRBV4-3 and TRBJ1-6; D gene ambiguous. The germline V gene has CDR1 LGHNA and CDR2 YSLEER. The CDR3 runs to 16 residues. Between the trimmed V and J ends, which lost 2 bases and 6 bases, there was a span of 14 bases. CDR3 region: CASSQQREDGNSPLHF. CDR3 in DNA: TGCGCCAGCAGCCAACAGAGGGAGGACGGTAATTCACCCCTCCACTTT.

CDR3 DNA: TGCGCCAGCAGCTTGGTGCAGGGGTCCTACAATGAGCAGTTCTTC. Encoded protein: CASSLVQGSYNEQFF. V gene TRBV5-1 combines with J gene TRBJ2-1, with D perhaps TRBD1 (6 bases). Germline CDR1 and CDR2: SGHRS and YFSETQ. The CDR3 extends over 15 amino acids. The V end lost 0 bases, the J end lost 1 base, and 8 bases lay between the germline ends. The whole variable domain, filled in from reference TRBV5-1 and TRBJ2-1, reads KAGVTQTPRYLIKTRGQQVTLSCSPISGHRSVSWYQQTPGQGLQFLFEYFSETQRNKGNFPGRFSGRQFSNSRSEMNVSTLELGDSALYLCASSLVQGSYNEQFFGPGTRLTVL.

The CDR3 DNA is TGTGCCAGCAGCTCACCGCTAACAGGGACTGAAGCTTTCTTT. This translates into CASSSPLTGTEAFF. The genes are TRBV7-8 and TRBJ1-1, with D possibly being TRBD1 (6 bases). The CDR3 loop spans 14 amino acids. The germline gives CDR1 SGHVS, CDR2 FQNEAQ. V lost 4 bases to trimming and J lost 5 bases, with 14 bases between them.

The chain is built from TRBV7-9 and TRBJ2-7; maybe TRBD2 (7 bases). Germline CDR1 and CDR2: SEHNR and FQNEAQ (reference sequence). The CDR3 extends over 15 amino acids. V lost 1 base and J lost 0, with 10 bases in between. DNA of the CDR3: TGTGCCAGCAGCTTAGGGGAGGGGGGCTCCTACGAGCAGTACTTC. Translating it yields CASSLGEGGSYEQYF.

For the CDR3, the DNA is TGTGCCAGCAGCTCCTTTACCGGGACAGGGATCTCTGGAAACACCATATATTTT. Translation: CASSSFTGTGISGNTIYF. The chain carries TRBV7-8 and TRBJ1-3; 9 bases line up with TRBD1. V dropped 4 bases and J dropped 0; count of bases not matched to a gene: 10. This CDR3 contains 18 residues. Germline V CDR1 and CDR2: SGHVS, FQNEAQ. The variable domain in full, with the rest retrieved from reference TRBV7-8 and TRBJ1-3, is GAGVSQSPRYKVAKRGQDVALRCDPISGHVSLFWYQQALGQGPEFLTYFQNEAQLDKSGLPSDRFFAERPEGSVSTLKIQRTQQEDSAVYLCASSSFTGTGISGNTIYFGEGSWLTVV.

The chain has TRBV6-5 and TRBJ1-5, with D possibly being TRBD1 (5 bases). The CDR3 covers 13 residues. Germline loops: CDR1 MNHEY, CDR2 SVGAGI. Trimming stripped 5 bases from V and 6 bases from J, with 11 bases between. Here the CDR3 DNA reads TGTGCCAGCAGTCCCAGGGAAGGTCAGCCCCAGCATTTT. Its translation: CASSPREGQPQHF.

This clone appeared a single time. The chain employs TRBV10-3 and TRBJ2-7; 12 bases are a match to TRBD2. The CDR3 covers 14 residues. Germline V gene data show CDR1 as ENHRY and CDR2 as SYGVKD. Losses at the gene ends were 6 bases for V and 2 bases for J; bases not matched to a gene: 2. The CDR3 loop is CAIRPSGGAYEQYF. The CDR3 bases are TGTGCCATCAGGCCTAGCGGGGGGGCCTACGAGCAGTACTTC.

The chain couples TRBV12-3 or TRBV12-4 to TRBJ1-1; TRBD1 is a possible D gene (5 bases). V was cut by 2 bases and J by 6 bases, with 10 bases left in between. The CDR3 is made up of 13 amino acids. The chain's CDR3 is CASSLHQGAEAFF. CDR3 coding DNA: TGTGCCAGCAGTTTACATCAGGGCGCTGAAGCTTTCTTT.

This chain uses TRBV27 with TRBJ2-7, with a weak D call TRBD1 (5 bases). The CDR3 extends over 16 amino acids. V shed 5 bases and J shed 2 bases, with 19 bases lying between them. The germline CDR1 and CDR2 sequences are MNHEY and SMNVEV (reference sequence). The CDR3 nucleotides are TGTGCCAGCAGTCGAACAGGATTATCATCTCCCTACGAGCAGTACTTC. As protein: CASSRTGLSSPYEQYF.

The rearrangement joins TRBV19 to TRBJ2-7; possibly TRBD2 for D (6 bases). Germline values: CDR1 LNHDA, CDR2 SQIVND (reference sequence). The CDR3 covers 12 residues. V was clipped by 8 bases and J by 2 bases, with 10 bases between them. DNA of the CDR3: TGTGCCAGTTCCGGGGGAACCTACGAGCAGTACTTC. As protein: CASSGGTYEQYF.

V and J are TRBV4-2 and TRBJ2-1; 10 bases map to TRBD2. The trim removed 2 bases at V and 0 bases at J, leaving 4 bases unmatched. The CDR3 extends over 17 amino acids. Germline CDR1 is LGHNA and CDR2 is YNFKEQ. The CDR3 bases are TGTGCCAGCAGCCAACTAGCGGGAGCGAGCTCCTACAATGAGCAGTTCTTC. It encodes CASSQLAGASSYNEQFF.

The V gene is TRBV15, the J gene TRBJ2-3, with a weak D call TRBD2 (5 bases). Germline CDR1 and CDR2: LNHNV and YYDKDF (reference sequence). V dropped 0 bases and J dropped 4 bases, with 5 bases sitting between them. This CDR3 has 13 residues. Written as DNA, the CDR3 is TGTGCCACCAGCAGAGAGAGGGCAGATACGCAGTATTTT. Translated: CATSRERADTQYF. Complete variable domain (other parts from reference TRBV15 and TRBJ2-3): DAMVIQNPRYQVTQFGKPVTLSCSQTLNHNVMYWYQQKSSQAPKLLFHYYDKDFNNEADTPDNFQSRRPNTSFCFLDIRSPGLGDTAMYLCATSRERADTQYFGPGTRLTVL.

The chain combines TRBV7-2 with TRBJ2-5, with a weak D call TRBD1 (5 bases). Germline V gives CDR1 SGHTA, CDR2 FQGNSA. The V end lost 1 base, the J end lost 5 bases, and 14 bases lay between the germline ends. There are 15 residues in the CDR3. This chain's CDR3 is CASSLGPTKGETQYF. CDR3 bases: TGTGCCAGCAGCTTAGGCCCTACGAAGGGGGAGACCCAGTACTTC. Together with reference TRBV7-2 and TRBJ2-5, the CDR3 gives the full variable domain: GAGVSQSPSNKVTEKGKDVELRCDPISGHTALYWYRQSLGQGLEFLIYFQGNSAPDKSGLPSDRFSAERTGGSVSTLTIQRTQQEDSAVYLCASSLGPTKGETQYFGPGTRLLVL.

This CDR3 is CASSIGVRAPQYF. CDR3 nucleotides: TGTGCCAGTAGTATCGGGGTGCGGGCCCCGCAGTATTTT. The chain uses TRBV19 and TRBJ2-3; D is perhaps TRBD2 (5 bases). Per germline, CDR1 LNHDA and CDR2 SQIVND (reference sequence). There are 13 residues in the CDR3. The V gene lost 3 bases and the J gene lost 10 bases, with 14 bases spanning the gap.

J is TRBJ2-7 and V is TRBV4-1, with D hard to call. Germline V CDR1 and CDR2: MGHRA, YSYEKL. Trimming stripped 2 bases from V and 0 bases from J, with 11 bases between. The length of the CDR3 is 15 residues. CDR3 coding DNA: TGCGCCAGCAGCCAACCAGGTACCAGCTCCTACGAGCAGTACTTC. This gives the protein CASSQPGTSSYEQYF.

This clone was observed a handful of times. The V gene is TRBV13, the J gene TRBJ2-7; 10 bases line up with TRBD1. V lost 7 bases and J lost 3; bases outside the gene matches: 6. Germline V gene sequence: CDR1 PRHDT, CDR2 FYEKMQ (reference sequence). CDR3 length equals 14 residues. The CDR3, as DNA: TGTGCCAGCACCCTCTGGACAGGGGGCTACGAGCAGTACTTC. Protein sequence: CASTLWTGGYEQYF.